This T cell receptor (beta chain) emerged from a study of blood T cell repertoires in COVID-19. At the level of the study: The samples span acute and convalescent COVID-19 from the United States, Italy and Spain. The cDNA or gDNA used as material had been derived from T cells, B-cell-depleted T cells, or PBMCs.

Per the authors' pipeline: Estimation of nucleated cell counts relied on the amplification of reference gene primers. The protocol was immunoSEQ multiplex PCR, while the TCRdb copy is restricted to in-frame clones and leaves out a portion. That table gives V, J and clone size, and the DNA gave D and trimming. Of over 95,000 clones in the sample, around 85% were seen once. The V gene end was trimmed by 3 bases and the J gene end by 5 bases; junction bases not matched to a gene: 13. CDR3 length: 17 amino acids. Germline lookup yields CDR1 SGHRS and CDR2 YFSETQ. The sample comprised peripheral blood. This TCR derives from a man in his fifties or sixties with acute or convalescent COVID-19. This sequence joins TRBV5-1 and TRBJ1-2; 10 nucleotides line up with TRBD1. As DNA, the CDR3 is TGCGCCAGCAGCTCACTACGGGACAGGGGATTGAGATATGGCTACACCTTC. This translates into CASSSLRDRGLRYGYTF. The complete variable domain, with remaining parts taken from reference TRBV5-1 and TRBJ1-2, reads KAGVTQTPRYLIKTRGQQVTLSCSPISGHRSVSWYQQTPGQGLQFLFEYFSETQRNKGNFPGRFSGRQFSNSRSEMNVSTLELGDSALYLCASSSLRDRGLRYGYTFGSGTRLTVV.